A single sample is the source of the 10 T cell receptor beta chains below, sequenced in a study of CD8+CD57+ T cells in acquired aplastic anemia. Profiling of TCR beta VDJ combinations and CDR3 sequences used genomic DNA as template. TCRdb recomputed calls from the reads with MiXCR, one row per CDR3 protein. The sample has roughly 200,000 distinct CDR3 sequences; nearly 65% are singletons. The patients chosen for sequencing had shown expansion of CD8+CD57+ cells (detected by flow cytometry). The specimen sequenced was sorted CD4+, CD8+, or CD8+CD57+ T cells (not recorded which) from PBMCs. These receptors were obtained from a human donor with aplastic anemia.

Points on this clonotype: Germline and junction disagree at one end, which may indicate a read error. This sequence joins TRBV7-9 and TRBJ1-6; 7 nucleotides align to TRBD1. Germline V CDR1 and CDR2: SEHNR, FQNEAQ (reference sequence). CDR3 length: 15 amino acids. The CDR3 is CASSLTGVEDSPPHF. The CDR3 DNA sequence: TGTGCCAGCAGCTTAACAGGGGTTGAGGATTCACCCCCCCACTTT. Filled out from reference TRBV7-9 and TRBJ1-6, the complete variable domain reads DTGVSQNPRHKITKRGQNVTFRCDPISEHNRLYWYRQTLGQGPEFLTYFQNEAQLEKSRLLSDRFSAERPKGSFSTLEIQRTEQGDSAMYLCASSLTGVEDSPPHFGNGTRLTVT.

This chain joins TRBV19 and TRBJ2-5; D possibly corresponds to TRBD1 (6 bases). Germline V CDR1 and CDR2: LNHDA, SQIVND (reference sequence). With 5 bases removed from V and 8 bases from J, the gap between germline ends came to 9 bases. This CDR3 has 11 residues. CDR3 sequence: CASSLQGTQYF. The DNA for the CDR3 is TGTGCCAGTAGTTTACAGGGAACCCAGTACTTC.

V gene TRBV19 combines with J gene TRBJ1-1, with D possibly matching TRBD1 (5 bases). The length of the CDR3 is 13 residues. Germline V gene lookup returns CDR1 LNHDA and CDR2 SQIVND (reference sequence). Trimming took 6 bases from V and 4 from J, leaving 12 bases between them. CDR3 coding DNA: TGTGCCAGTAGGCTTTCAGGGATCACTGAAGCTTTCTTT. Translated, it gives CASRLSGITEAFF.

The chain carries TRBV7-9 and TRBJ2-1, with D maybe TRBD1 (5 bases). Trimming removed 5 bases at V and 4 bases at J, with 12 bases between. CDR1 is SEHNR and CDR2 is FQNEAQ in the germline V gene (reference sequence). This CDR3 comprises 14 residues. This CDR3 reads CASSQWTRYNEQFF. CDR3 nucleotide sequence: TGTGCCAGCAGCCAATGGACACGTTACAATGAGCAGTTCTTC.

The chain couples TRBV7-9 to TRBJ1-1; 7 bases are a match to TRBD1. CDR1 SEHNR and CDR2 FQNEAQ come from the germline V gene (reference sequence). The junction had 9 bases not matched to a gene; V was cut back by 5 bases and J by 3 bases. The CDR3 consists of 15 residues. This CDR3 is CASSHSTGIDTEAFF. Written as DNA, the CDR3 is TGTGCCAGCAGCCACTCGACAGGGATCGACACTGAAGCTTTCTTT. Complete variable domain (other parts from reference TRBV7-9 and TRBJ1-1): DTGVSQNPRHKITKRGQNVTFRCDPISEHNRLYWYRQTLGQGPEFLTYFQNEAQLEKSRLLSDRFSAERPKGSFSTLEIQRTEQGDSAMYLCASSHSTGIDTEAFFGQGTRLTVV.

In this sample, this clonotype turned up many times. V is TRBV12-3 or TRBV12-4 and J is TRBJ1-1; D gene ambiguous. V shed 4 bases and J shed 1 base, with 13 bases lying between them. The CDR3 totals 15 residues. CDR3 loop: CASSSRTARNTEAFF. DNA for the CDR3: TGTGCCAGCAGTTCCCGGACCGCGAGGAACACTGAAGCTTTCTTT.

This clonotype was observed a single time. This rearrangement joins TRBV5-1 to TRBJ2-3, with 8 bases that match TRBD1. The CDR3 extends over 15 amino acids. V lost 7 bases to trimming and J lost 4 bases; unmatched junction nucleotides: 11. Per the germline V gene, CDR1 is SGHRS and CDR2 is YFSETQ. The CDR3 spells CASSAQDRVADTQYF. In nucleotides, the CDR3 is TGCGCCAGCTCAGCTCAGGACAGGGTCGCAGATACGCAGTATTTT. Full variable domain (remainder filled in from reference TRBV5-1 and TRBJ2-3): KAGVTQTPRYLIKTRGQQVTLSCSPISGHRSVSWYQQTPGQGLQFLFEYFSETQRNKGNFPGRFSGRQFSNSRSEMNVSTLELGDSALYLCASSAQDRVADTQYFGPGTRLTVL.

The sample holds many counts of this clonotype. This rearrangement joins TRBV30 to TRBJ1-1; no firm D call. CDR1 is GTSNPN and CDR2 is SVGIG in the germline V gene (reference sequence). The V and J ends lost 2 bases and 1 base respectively, with 8 bases between them. CDR3 length equals 13 residues. CDR3 coding DNA: TGTGCCTGGAGTATGGGAGGGAACACTGAAGCTTTCTTT. This translates into CAWSMGGNTEAFF. Full variable domain (missing parts from reference TRBV30 and TRBJ1-1): SQTIHQWPATLVQPVGSPLSLECTVEGTSNPNLYWYRQAAGRGLQLLFYSVGIGQISSEVPQNLSASRPQDRQFILSSKKLLLSDSGFYLCAWSMGGNTEAFFGQGTRLTVV.

The chain has TRBV29-1 and TRBJ2-7; TRBD1 aligns across 9 bases. This CDR3 region has 18 residues. Per germline, CDR1 SQVTM and CDR2 ANQGSEA. With 6 bases clipped from V and 3 bases from J, the junction kept 21 bases outside the gene matches. In DNA, the CDR3 is TGCAGCGTATCCGGACAGGTCAGCTCTCCGGGACAGGGCTACGAGCAGTACTTC. Translation gives CSVSGQVSSPGQGYEQYF.

The V and J genes are TRBV25-1 and TRBJ2-1, with TRBD2 identical over 8 bases. The CDR3 consists of 16 residues. Trimming cost V 6 bases and J 7 bases; bases outside gene matches: 14. Germline V gene sequence: CDR1 MGHDK, CDR2 SYGVNS. The CDR3 protein is CASSPTAGGAGNEQFF. The CDR3 region has the DNA TGTGCCAGCAGCCCGACCGCCGGGGGGGCAGGTAATGAGCAGTTCTTC.